These T cell receptor beta chains were read from a single sample in a study of blood T cell repertoires in COVID-19. This table comes from immunoSEQ multiplex PCR, and its TCRdb copy is limited to in-frame clones, with some not included. The sample shows 250,000 to 300,000 clones, roughly 90% of them seen only once. The sequencing input was PBMCs or T cells enriched from blood (not recorded which). These receptors all stem from a woman in her 40s with acute COVID-19. The CDR3 runs from the conserved cysteine through the conserved F or W. D genes are given only for firm matches. Some rows mark clone size as missing; the rest say once, few, many or name a class of expanded clone.

>TRBJ2-3|-|-|TRBV7-9
CASSFGQSSTDTQYF
TGTGCCAGCAGCTTTGGCCAATCTAGCACAGATACGCAGTATTTT
>TRBJ2-7|-|-|TRBV28
CASSLGQPPEQYF
TGTGCCAGCAGTTTAGGACAGCCCCCCGAGCAGTACTTC
>TRBJ1-1|TRBD1|-|TRBV5-1
CASSGGGQGGTEAFF
TGCGCCAGCAGCGGGGGAGGACAGGGAGGAACTGAAGCTTTCTTT
>TRBJ2-2|-|-|TRBV28
CASSLRQYTGELFF
TGTGCCAGCAGTTTACGACAGTACACCGGGGAGCTGTTTTTT
>TRBJ2-1|-|-|TRBV7-3
CASSLALPTYNEQFF
TGTGCCAGCAGCTTAGCACTACCTACCTACAATGAGCAGTTCTTC
>TRBJ2-1|-|-|TRBV6-5
CASRRGNVLEQFF
TGTGCCAGCAGGCGGGGAAATGTCCTTGAGCAGTTCTTC
>TRBJ1-6|-|once|TRBV7-2
CASSSGTSSSPLHF
TGTGCCAGCAGCTCCGGGACAAGTAGTTCACCCCTCCACTTT
>TRBJ1-2|-|-|TRBV19
CASGSPGPYGYTF
TGTGCCAGCGGATCCCCGGGTCCCTATGGCTACACCTTC
>TRBJ1-3|-|-|TRBV19
CASTPGGIRNTIYF
TGTGCCAGTACCCCGGGCGGGATACGGAACACCATATATTTT
>TRBJ2-5|TRBD2|-|TRBV13
CASSGGLAGVETQYF
TGTGCCAGCAGCGGGGGACTAGCGGGGGTTGAGACCCAGTACTTC
>TRBJ2-7|TRBD2|-|TRBV5-5
CASSSRAGGSYEQYF
TGTGCCAGCAGCTCCCGCGCGGGGGGATCCTACGAGCAGTACTTC
>TRBJ1-1|-|-|TRBV18
CASSPVDSTEAFF
TGTGCCAGCTCACCCGTAGACAGCACTGAAGCTTTCTTT
>TRBJ1-3|-|-|TRBV11-2
CASSLLRGSSGNTIYF
TGTGCCAGCAGCTTACTAAGGGGGTCCTCTGGAAACACCATATATTTT
>TRBJ2-3|-|-|TRBV2
CASHSRGSTDTQYF
TGTGCCAGCCACTCGAGGGGGAGCACAGATACGCAGTATTTT
>TRBJ1-1|-|-|TRBV10-3
CAISEWATEAFF
TGTGCCATCAGTGAATGGGCCACTGAAGCTTTCTTT
>TRBJ1-1|-|-|TRBV3-1/TRBV3-2
CASSPQGGGAFF
TGTGCCAGCAGCCCTCAGGGAGGGGGGGCTTTCTTT
>TRBJ1-4|-|-|TRBV11-2
CASSLGRLQAATNEKLFF
TGTGCCAGCAGCTTAGGTCGGCTACAGGCCGCAACTAATGAAAAACTGTTTTTT
>TRBJ1-5|TRBD1|-|TRBV14
CASSQVKGARGNQPQHF
TGTGCCAGCAGCCAAGTCAAGGGGGCGCGGGGCAATCAGCCCCAGCATTTT
>TRBJ1-2|-|-|TRBV19
CASREGHLTNYGYTF
TGTGCCAGTCGAGAGGGACACCTGACTAACTATGGCTACACCTTC
>TRBJ1-6|TRBD1|-|TRBV19
CASRDRTGEGSPLHF
TGTGCCAGTAGGGACCGGACAGGGGAGGGTTCACCCCTCCACTTT
>TRBJ2-5|-|-|TRBV28
CASSPLHPGGRKTQYF
TGTGCCAGCAGTCCCCTTCATCCTGGGGGCCGTAAGACCCAGTACTTC
>TRBJ1-6|TRBD1|-|TRBV2
CASREPGQPSPLHF
TGTGCCAGCAGAGAGCCGGGACAGCCTTCGCCCCTCCACTTT
>TRBJ1-1|TRBD1|-|TRBV19
CASSIRQGARGAEAFF
TGTGCCAGTAGTATCCGGCAGGGGGCCAGAGGAGCTGAAGCTTTCTTT
>TRBJ1-5|-|-|TRBV4-2
CASSQIAAVNQPQHF
TGTGCCAGCAGCCAAATCGCGGCTGTCAATCAGCCCCAGCATTTT
>TRBJ1-5|-|-|TRBV6-5
CASSYQDNQPQHF
TGTGCCAGCAGTTACCAGGACAATCAGCCCCAGCATTTT
>TRBJ2-3|-|-|TRBV21-1
CASIPGQGSSDTQYF
TGTGCCAGCATTCCGGGACAGGGATCCTCAGATACGCAGTATTTT
>TRBJ1-5|-|-|TRBV24-1
CATSDYKRGPQHF
TGTGCCACCAGTGACTACAAACGGGGGCCCCAGCATTTT
>TRBJ1-1|-|-|TRBV11-2
CASSLGGGTFTEAFF
TGTGCCAGCAGCTTAGGGGGGGGGACATTCACTGAAGCTTTCTTT
>TRBJ1-3|-|-|TRBV18
CASSPSGFSGNTIYF
TGTGCCAGCTCACCCTCAGGGTTCTCTGGAAACACCATATATTTT
>TRBJ1-5|-|-|TRBV19
CASSIETGNQPQHF
TGTGCCAGTAGTATTGAGACAGGCAATCAGCCCCAGCATTTT
>TRBJ2-1|TRBD1|-|TRBV5-1
CASSWDGTGGVNEQFF
TGCGCCAGCAGCTGGGACGGGACAGGGGGCGTGAATGAGCAGTTCTTC
>TRBJ2-2|TRBD2|-|TRBV5-1
CASSGTSYYTGELFF
TGCGCCAGCAGTGGGACTAGCTATTACACCGGGGAGCTGTTTTTT
>TRBJ1-1|-|-|TRBV11-2
CASSLGGRWTEAFF
TGTGCCAGCAGCTTAGGCGGGCGGTGGACTGAAGCTTTCTTT
>TRBJ2-7|TRBD1|-|TRBV30
CAWLSRTGVSYEQYF
TGTGCCTGGTTAAGCCGGACAGGGGTCTCCTACGAGCAGTACTTC
>TRBJ1-6|-|-|TRBV30
CAWSVSRNSPLHF
TGTGCCTGGAGTGTATCTCGTAATTCACCCCTCCACTTT
>TRBJ2-1|TRBD2|-|TRBV9
CASSLSHSGAPAGEQFF
TGTGCCAGCAGCCTTTCCCATAGCGGGGCCCCAGCGGGTGAGCAGTTCTTC
>TRBJ2-2|-|-|TRBV7-7
CASSPRTLNTGELFF
TGTGCTAGCAGCCCCAGGACTTTAAACACCGGGGAGCTGTTTTTT
>TRBJ1-4|-|-|TRBV7-8
CASSLVPPAGWANEKLFF
TGTGCCAGCAGCTTAGTACCCCCCGCAGGGTGGGCTAATGAAAAACTGTTTTTT
>TRBJ1-5|-|-|TRBV28
CASSFSARPQHF
TGTGCCAGCAGTTTTTCTGCGCGGCCCCAGCATTTT
>TRBJ1-5|-|-|TRBV19
CASSLGAGNQPQHF
TGTGCCAGTAGTTTGGGGGCAGGCAATCAGCCCCAGCATTTT
>TRBJ1-2|-|-|TRBV10-3
CAISESIQGFYGYTF
TGTGCCATCAGTGAGTCGATACAGGGATTCTATGGCTACACCTTC
>TRBJ1-5|-|-|TRBV28
CASSSHRVGQPQHF
TGTGCCAGCAGTTCCCACAGGGTGGGTCAGCCCCAGCATTTT
>TRBJ2-7|-|once|TRBV9
CASSGAGSSYEQYF
TGTGCCAGCAGCGGGGCGGGAAGCTCCTACGAGCAGTACTTC
>TRBJ1-4|TRBD1|-|TRBV2
CASRVQGASEKLFF
TGTGCCAGCAGGGTACAGGGGGCGAGTGAAAAACTGTTTTTT
>TRBJ1-1|-|once|TRBV7-3
CASSPASNTEAFF
TGTGCCAGCAGCCCCGCGTCGAACACTGAAGCTTTCTTT
>TRBJ1-2|-|-|TRBV29-1
CSVLAGNRGYTF
TGCAGCGTTTTGGCAGGGAATCGTGGCTACACCTTC
>TRBJ1-2|-|-|TRBV30
CAWSSSGRSGYTF
TGTGCCTGGAGTAGTTCAGGGCGTTCTGGCTACACCTTC
>TRBJ1-1|-|-|TRBV5-6
CASSRRSERVMNTEAFF
TGTGCCAGCAGCCGGAGATCGGAGAGAGTCATGAACACTGAAGCTTTCTTT